The rows below give T cell receptor beta chains drawn from one sample of a study of early T cells in non-severe SARS-CoV-2 infection. In TCRdb, the 5' RACE reads were re-called with MiXCR into one record per CDR3 protein. The data hold 20,000 to 25,000 distinct CDR3 sequences, with roughly 4.7% observed a single time. Sequenced material: whole blood. These receptors were taken from an adult who was a healthcare worker with PCR-confirmed SARS-CoV-2 infection or an uninfected control (not recorded which). The CDR3 runs from the conserved cysteine through the conserved F or W. The D gene is left open where the match is weak. Part of the rows lack a size; the others show once, few, many or a class for expanded clones.

cdr3_length clone_size d_call j_call v_call cdr3_nt cdr3_aa
15 few TRBD2 TRBJ2-3 TRBV7-2 TGTGCCAGCACCCTCCTTGGGAAAGCGGGGGGACCTCAGTATTTT CASTLLGKAGGPQYF
16 few TRBD1 TRBJ2-1 TRBV18 TGTGCCAGCTCAATTACAGGGGGCATTTTCTACAATGAGCAGTTCTTC CASSITGGIFYNEQFF
14 many - TRBJ2-3 TRBV18 TGTGCCAGCTCACCTTACGGGGGATCAGATACGCAGTATTTT CASSPYGGSDTQYF
17 many TRBD1 TRBJ1-1 TRBV3-1 TGTGCCAGCAGCCAAATCGCGACAGGGCTATTTTGGACTGAAGCTTTCTTT CASSQIATGLFWTEAFF
14 many - TRBJ1-2 TRBV28 TGTGCCAGCAGTCCAGGGGACCGGTACTATGGCTACACCTTC CASSPGDRYYGYTF
18 many TRBD1 TRBJ1-3 TRBV15 TGTGCCACCAGCAGAGATTGGCGACAGGGGGCGCTTGGAAACACCATATATTTT CATSRDWRQGALGNTIYF
17 medium-sized - TRBJ2-1 TRBV7-2 TGTGCCAGCAGCCATCTTACGTTCTTAGCGTCGCACAATGAGCAGTTCTTC CASSHLTFLASHNEQFF
12 few TRBD1 TRBJ2-7 TRBV7-2 TGTGCCAGCAGCAGACAGGGGTACGAGCAGTACTTC CASSRQGYEQYF
13 many - TRBJ1-4 TRBV30 TGTGCCTGGAGCAGACGCCTAAATGAAAAACTGTTTTTT CAWSRRLNEKLFF
13 many - TRBJ2-7 TRBV28 TGTGCCAGCACCTATGACGGGGACTACGAGCAGTACTTC CASTYDGDYEQYF
15 - TRBD1 TRBJ2-5 TRBV13 TGTGCCAGCAGCTTAGGCCGGGGACAGCAAGAGACCCAGTACTTC CASSLGRGQQETQYF
15 - - TRBJ2-2 TRBV6-2/TRBV6-3 TGTGCCAGCAGACTCCTGCGGGTCCGCACCGGGGAGCTGTTTTTT CASRLLRVRTGELFF
15 - TRBD1 TRBJ2-7 TRBV19 TGTGCCAGTAGTACCCGGGACAGGGGAAAATACGAGCAGTACTTC CASSTRDRGKYEQYF